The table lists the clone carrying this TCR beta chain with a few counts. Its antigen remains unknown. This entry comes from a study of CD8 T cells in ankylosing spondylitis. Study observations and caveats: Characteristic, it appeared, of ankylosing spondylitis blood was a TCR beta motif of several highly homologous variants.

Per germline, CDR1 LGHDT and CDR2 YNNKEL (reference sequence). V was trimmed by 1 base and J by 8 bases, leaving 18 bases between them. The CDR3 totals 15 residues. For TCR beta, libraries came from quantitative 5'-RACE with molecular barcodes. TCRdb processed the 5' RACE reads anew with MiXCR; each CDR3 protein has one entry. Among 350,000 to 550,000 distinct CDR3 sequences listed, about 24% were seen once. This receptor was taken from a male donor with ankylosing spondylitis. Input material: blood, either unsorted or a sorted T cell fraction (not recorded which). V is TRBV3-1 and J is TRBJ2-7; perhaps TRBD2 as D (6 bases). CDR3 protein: CASSQAGTSHPQQYF. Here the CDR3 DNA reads TGTGCCAGCAGCCAAGCCGGGACTTCCCACCCTCAGCAGTACTTC.